This entry lists 15 T cell receptor beta chains sequenced from one sample in a study of blood T cell repertoires in COVID-19. Sequencing used immunoSEQ multiplex PCR; TCRdb keeps in-frame clones, though not all of them. The sample shows some 300,000 clones, around nine tenths of them seen only once. Source material: peripheral blood. Every receptor here comes from a woman between 65 and 79 years old with COVID-19, enrolled during active disease.

The J gene is TRBJ2-2, the V gene TRBV27, with D maybe TRBD1 (5 bases). This CDR3 is 17 amino acids long. Trimming shortened V by 5 bases and J by 6 bases, and 22 bases separated the two germline ends. The germline CDR1 and CDR2 sequences are MNHEY and SMNVEV (reference sequence). The CDR3 DNA follows: TGTGCCAGCAGTCCAGGCGTGGGGCTGTTTTTCCCCGGGGAGCTGTTTTTT. Amino acids: CASSPGVGLFFPGELFF.

This clone has only one observation. This chain joins TRBV5-1 and TRBJ1-2; 7 nucleotides line up with TRBD1. Losses at the gene ends were 5 bases for V and 1 base for J; bases not matched to a gene: 5. Germline lookup yields CDR1 SGHRS and CDR2 YFSETQ. The CDR3 totals 14 residues. CDR3 bases: TGCGCCAGCAGAACAGGGGACTTTAACTATGGCTACACCTTC. Protein: CASRTGDFNYGYTF.

This chain joins TRBV7-9 and TRBJ1-3; unclear D gene. V was cut by 4 bases and J by 0 bases, with 16 bases left in between. Per germline, CDR1 SEHNR and CDR2 FQNEAQ (reference sequence). The CDR3 runs to 17 residues. The DNA for the CDR3 is TGTGCCAGCAGCTCATGGGCAGGCTTTAGCTCTGGAAACACCATATATTTT. Protein: CASSSWAGFSSGNTIYF.

The DNA of the CDR3 is TGCGCCAGCAGTCAATCTAGGGACAGGTCGAGATGCTATAATTCACCCCTCCACTTT. As protein: CASSQSRDRSRCYNSPLHF. The genes are TRBV23-1 and TRBJ1-6, with TRBD1 matching over 8 bases. TRBV23-1 is an ORF for which the function is uncertain. This CDR3 comprises 19 residues. Losses at the gene ends were 0 bases for V and 3 bases for J; bases not matched to a gene: 10.

Here the CDR3 reads CASRLQGSNTEAFF. The CDR3 nucleotides read TGCGCCAGCCGATTACAGGGAAGTAACACTGAAGCTTTCTTT. The J gene is TRBJ1-1, the V gene TRBV5-1; D might be TRBD1 (6 bases). Germline V CDR1 and CDR2: SGHRS, YFSETQ. The CDR3 runs to 14 residues. V shed 7 bases and J shed 2 bases, with 15 bases lying between them.

CDR3 in amino acids: CASSVQGPPNEKLFF. The CDR3, as DNA: TGCGCCAGCAGCGTCCAGGGGCCGCCTAATGAAAAACTGTTTTTT. The V and J genes are TRBV5-1 and TRBJ1-4, with a possible D match to TRBD1 (6 bases). V lost 4 bases, J lost 3 bases, and 13 bases lay in between. Germline values: CDR1 SGHRS, CDR2 YFSETQ. The CDR3 contains 15 residues.

The rearrangement links TRBV4-3 to TRBJ1-2; D may be TRBD1 (6 bases). The CDR3 runs 14 residues. V was cut by 0 bases and J by 4 bases, with 9 bases left in between. The germline V gene encodes CDR1 LGHNA and CDR2 YSLEER. The DNA of the CDR3 is TGCGCCAGCAGCCAAGACACAGGGATCTATGGCTACACCTTC. Protein sequence: CASSQDTGIYGYTF.

This chain joins TRBV5-1 and TRBJ2-5; possibly TRBD1 for D (5 bases). The V end lost 0 bases, the J end lost 5 bases, and 14 bases lay between the germline ends. CDR3 length equals 15 residues. Germline V CDR1 and CDR2: SGHRS, YFSETQ. This chain's CDR3 is CASSLVAQARETQYF. In DNA, the CDR3 is TGCGCCAGCAGCTTGGTTGCACAGGCCAGGGAGACCCAGTACTTC.

This clone was found many times. CDR3 sequence (DNA): TGTGCCAGCAGCTTAGTTCCCGGTGCCTCCTATGGCTACACCTTC. This gives the protein CASSLVPGASYGYTF. The chain carries TRBV7-2 and TRBJ1-2, with D unclear. This CDR3 is built from 15 residues. Trimming stripped 1 base from V and 4 bases from J, with 13 bases between. Germline loops: CDR1 SGHTA, CDR2 FQGNSA.

This chain links TRBV7-2 with TRBJ2-1, with no clear D. Trimming removed 6 bases at V and 4 bases at J, with 7 bases between. The CDR3 consists of 12 residues. CDR1 is SGHTA, CDR2 FQGNSA, per germline. The chain's CDR3 is CASRETYNEQFF. For the CDR3, the DNA is TGTGCCAGCAGGGAGACTTACAATGAGCAGTTCTTC.

The chain employs TRBV14 and TRBJ1-4; 9 bases match TRBD1. The CDR3 contains 16 residues. Trimming removed 0 bases from V and 5 bases from J; junction bases left unmatched: 4. Germline CDR1 is SGHDN and CDR2 is FVKESK. The CDR3 sequence: CASSQERGQGNEKLFF. DNA for the CDR3: TGTGCCAGCAGCCAAGAGAGGGGACAGGGAAATGAAAAACTGTTTTTT.

This clone was recorded only once. Other DNA sequences in the sample encode the same CDR3. The gene calls are TRBV18 and TRBJ1-2, with D tentatively TRBD1 (5 bases). Deletions cut 1 base from V and 3 bases from J, with 9 bases between. There are 14 residues in the CDR3. Germline CDR1 is KGHSH and CDR2 is LQKENI. This CDR3 reads CASSPLQGDYGYTF. DNA for the CDR3: TGTGCCAGCTCACCACTTCAAGGGGACTATGGCTACACCTTC.

The chain recombines TRBV5-1 with TRBJ1-3, with a possible D match to TRBD1 (5 bases). Trimming removed 2 bases at V and 4 bases at J, with 13 bases between. Germline V gives CDR1 SGHRS, CDR2 YFSETQ. The CDR3 extends over 15 amino acids. For the CDR3, the DNA is TGCGCCAGCAGCTTAGCCGGGGGTATCGGAAACACCATATATTTT. Translated, it gives CASSLAGGIGNTIYF.

CDR3 DNA sequence: TGTGCCAGCAGCGCAGGGGGCGAAGCTTTCTTT. The encoded protein is CASSAGGEAFF. The rearrangement uses TRBV7-9 and TRBJ1-1, with 8 bases fitting TRBD1. This CDR3 region has 11 residues. The V and J ends lost 5 bases and 8 bases, in that order; junction bases with no gene match: 1. The germline gives CDR1 SEHNR, CDR2 FQNEAQ (reference sequence). Looking up the rest from reference TRBV7-9 and TRBJ1-1 gives the full variable domain: DTGVSQNPRHKITKRGQNVTFRCDPISEHNRLYWYRQTLGQGPEFLTYFQNEAQLEKSRLLSDRFSAERPKGSFSTLEIQRTEQGDSAMYLCASSAGGEAFFGQGTRLTVV.

This sequence joins TRBV21-1 and TRBJ2-1; the tabulated D call, TRBD2, remains unverified against the DNA. TRBV21-1 is annotated as a pseudogene. The CDR3 sequence is 11 residues long. CDR3 nucleotide sequence: TGTGCCAGCAGCAATCTCAATGAGCAGTTCTTC. Translated: CASSNLNEQFF.